The TCR beta chain under discussion was sequenced for a study of shared clonotypes between healthy human individuals. Study overall: Donors, aged 18 to 49, were a couple of women and three men. CD4 naive and CD4 memory each took three plates per donor, while CD8 naive took two and CD8 memory one.

The method was immunoSEQ multiplex PCR; TCRdb's version includes in-frame clones alone and lacks a portion of them. The repertoire holds around 340,000 clones, 73% seen once, with about 9.4% in the top ten. As concerns this clone: Its matching antigen is unknown.

Study-wide results and caveats: Lower generation probabilities were found for non-shared clonotypes than for those shared by all four donors.

The CDR3 spans 13 residues. V lost 1 base, J lost 4 bases, and 7 bases lay in between. Germline values: CDR1 SGHAT, CDR2 FQNNGV. The sequenced sample was memory CD4+ T cells sorted from blood. Subset here: CD45RA-negative fraction. The TCR was taken from a man aged 25 to 40 in good health. The V call is TRBV11-2, the J call TRBJ2-5, with TRBD2 as a possible D gene (6 bases). The CDR3 sequence is CASSLGTTETQYF. CDR3 sequence (DNA): TGTGCCAGCAGCTTAGGGACTACAGAGACCCAGTACTTC.